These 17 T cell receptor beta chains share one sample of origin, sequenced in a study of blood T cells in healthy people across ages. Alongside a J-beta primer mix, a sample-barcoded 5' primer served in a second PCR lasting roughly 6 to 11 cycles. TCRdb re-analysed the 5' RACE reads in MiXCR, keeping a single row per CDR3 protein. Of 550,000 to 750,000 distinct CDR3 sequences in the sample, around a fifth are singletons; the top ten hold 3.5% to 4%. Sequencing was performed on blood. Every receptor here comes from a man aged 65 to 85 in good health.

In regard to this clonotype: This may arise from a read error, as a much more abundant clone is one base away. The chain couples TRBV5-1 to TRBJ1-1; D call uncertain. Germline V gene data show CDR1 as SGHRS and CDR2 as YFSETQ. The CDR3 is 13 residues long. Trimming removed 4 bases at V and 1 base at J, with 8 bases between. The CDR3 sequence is CASSTRTNTEAFF. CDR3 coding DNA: TGCGCCAGCAGCACGAGAACGAACACTGAAGCTTTCTTT. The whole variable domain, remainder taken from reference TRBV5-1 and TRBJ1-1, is KAGVTQTPRYLIKTRGQQVTLSCSPISGHRSVSWYQQTPGQGLQFLFEYFSETQRNKGNFPGRFSGRQFSNSRSEMNVSTLELGDSALYLCASSTRTNTEAFFGQGTRLTVV.

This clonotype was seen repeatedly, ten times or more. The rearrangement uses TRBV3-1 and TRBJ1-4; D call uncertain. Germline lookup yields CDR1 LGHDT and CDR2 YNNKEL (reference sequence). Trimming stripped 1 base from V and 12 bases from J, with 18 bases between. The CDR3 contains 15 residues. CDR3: CASSQVVSAANELFF. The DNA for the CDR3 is TGTGCCAGCAGCCAAGTCGTGTCTGCCGCTAATGAACTGTTTTTT.

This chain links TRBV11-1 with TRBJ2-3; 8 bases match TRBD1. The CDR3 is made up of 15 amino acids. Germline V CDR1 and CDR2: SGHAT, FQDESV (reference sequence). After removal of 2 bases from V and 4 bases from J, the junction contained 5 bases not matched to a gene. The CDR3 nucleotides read TGTGCCAGCAGCTTAACGCAGGGGGCTCCAGATACGCAGTATTTT. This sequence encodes CASSLTQGAPDTQYF.

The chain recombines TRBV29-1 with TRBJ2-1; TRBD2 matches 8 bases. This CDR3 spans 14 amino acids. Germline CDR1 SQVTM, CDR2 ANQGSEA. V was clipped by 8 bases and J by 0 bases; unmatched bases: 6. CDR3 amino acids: CSLSGASSYNEQFF. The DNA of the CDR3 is TGCAGCCTTAGCGGGGCGAGCTCCTACAATGAGCAGTTCTTC.

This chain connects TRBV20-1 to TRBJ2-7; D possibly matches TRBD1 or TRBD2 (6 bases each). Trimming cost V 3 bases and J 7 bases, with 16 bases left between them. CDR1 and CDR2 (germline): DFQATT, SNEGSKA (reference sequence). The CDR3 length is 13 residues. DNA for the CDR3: TGCAGTGCTAGTTATGGGGGGCGCCGGGAGCAGTACTTC. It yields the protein CSASYGGRREQYF.

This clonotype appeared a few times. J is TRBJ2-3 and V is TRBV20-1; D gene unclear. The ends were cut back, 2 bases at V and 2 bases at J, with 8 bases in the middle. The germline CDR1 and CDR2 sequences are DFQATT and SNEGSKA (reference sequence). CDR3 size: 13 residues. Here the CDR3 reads CSARTGLTDTQYF. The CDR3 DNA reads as TGCAGTGCTAGAACCGGGCTCACAGATACGCAGTATTTT.

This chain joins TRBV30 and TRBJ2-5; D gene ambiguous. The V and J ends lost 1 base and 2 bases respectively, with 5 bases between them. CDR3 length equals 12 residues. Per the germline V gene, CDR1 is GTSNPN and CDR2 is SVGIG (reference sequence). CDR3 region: CAWSARQETQYF. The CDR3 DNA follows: TGTGCCTGGAGTGCTCGACAAGAGACCCAGTACTTC. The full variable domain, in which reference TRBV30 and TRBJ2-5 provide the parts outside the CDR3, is SQTIHQWPATLVQPVGSPLSLECTVEGTSNPNLYWYRQAAGRGLQLLFYSVGIGQISSEVPQNLSASRPQDRQFILSSKKLLLSDSGFYLCAWSARQETQYFGPGTRLLVL.

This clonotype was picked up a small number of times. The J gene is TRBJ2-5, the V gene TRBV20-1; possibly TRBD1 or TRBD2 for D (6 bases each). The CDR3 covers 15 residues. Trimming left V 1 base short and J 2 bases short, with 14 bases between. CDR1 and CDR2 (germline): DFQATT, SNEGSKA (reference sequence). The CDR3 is CSARVDQGGQETQYF. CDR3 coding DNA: TGCAGTGCTAGAGTCGACCAAGGGGGGCAAGAGACCCAGTACTTC.

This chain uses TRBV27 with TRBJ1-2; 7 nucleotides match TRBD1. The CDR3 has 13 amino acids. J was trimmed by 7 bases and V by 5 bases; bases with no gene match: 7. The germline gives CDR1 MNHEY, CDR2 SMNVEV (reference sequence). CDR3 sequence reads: CASSPPGGSGYTF. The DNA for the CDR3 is TGTGCCAGCAGTCCACCAGGGGGGAGTGGCTACACCTTC.

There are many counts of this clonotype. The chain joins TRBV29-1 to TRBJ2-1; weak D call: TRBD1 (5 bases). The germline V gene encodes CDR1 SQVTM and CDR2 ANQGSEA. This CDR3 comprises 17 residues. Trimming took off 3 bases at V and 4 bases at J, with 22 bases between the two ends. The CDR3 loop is CSVDAFVGAESYNEQFF. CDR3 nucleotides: TGCAGCGTTGATGCCTTCGTTGGGGCGGAAAGTTACAATGAGCAGTTCTTC.

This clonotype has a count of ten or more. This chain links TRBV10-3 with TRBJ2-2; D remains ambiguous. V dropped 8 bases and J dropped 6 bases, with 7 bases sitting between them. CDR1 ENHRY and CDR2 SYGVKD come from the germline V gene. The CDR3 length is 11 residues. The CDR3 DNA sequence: TGTGCCATCGTCTCGGCCGGGGAGCTGTTTTTT. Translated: CAIVSAGELFF.

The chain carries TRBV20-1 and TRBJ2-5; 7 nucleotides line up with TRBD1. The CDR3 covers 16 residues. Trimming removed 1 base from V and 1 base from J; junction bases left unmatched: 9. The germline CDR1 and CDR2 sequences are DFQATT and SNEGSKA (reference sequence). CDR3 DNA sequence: TGCAGTGCTAGAGGTTTAACGACAGGGACCCAAGAGACCCAGTACTTC. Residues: CSARGLTTGTQETQYF.

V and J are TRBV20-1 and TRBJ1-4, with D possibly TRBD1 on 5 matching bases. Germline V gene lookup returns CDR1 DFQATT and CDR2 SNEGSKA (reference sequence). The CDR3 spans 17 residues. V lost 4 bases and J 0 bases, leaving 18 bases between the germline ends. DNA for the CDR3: TGCAGTGCTACCTATGGCGCAGGGACTACAACTAATGAAAAACTGTTTTTT. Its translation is CSATYGAGTTTNEKLFF.

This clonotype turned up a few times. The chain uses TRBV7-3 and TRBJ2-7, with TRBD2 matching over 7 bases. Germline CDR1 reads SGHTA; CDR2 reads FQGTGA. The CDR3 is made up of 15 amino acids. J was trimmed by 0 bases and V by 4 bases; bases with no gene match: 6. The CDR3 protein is CASSWGGGDSYEQYF. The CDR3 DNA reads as TGTGCCAGCAGCTGGGGGGGAGGGGACTCCTACGAGCAGTACTTC.

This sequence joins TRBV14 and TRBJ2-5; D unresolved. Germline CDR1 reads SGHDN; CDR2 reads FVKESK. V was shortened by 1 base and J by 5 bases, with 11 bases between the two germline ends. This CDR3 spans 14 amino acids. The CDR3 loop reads CASSQVGGTETQYF. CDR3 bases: TGTGCCAGCAGCCAAGTGGGTGGCACGGAGACCCAGTACTTC.

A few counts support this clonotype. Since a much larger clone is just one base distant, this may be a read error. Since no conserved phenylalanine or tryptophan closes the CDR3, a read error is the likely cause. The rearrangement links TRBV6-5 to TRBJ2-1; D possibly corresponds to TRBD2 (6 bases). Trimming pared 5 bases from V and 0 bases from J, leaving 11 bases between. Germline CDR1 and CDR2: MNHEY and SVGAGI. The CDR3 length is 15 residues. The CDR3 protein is CASSHSGSSYNEQFL. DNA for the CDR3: TGTGCCAGCAGTCATAGCGGTTCCTCCTACAATGAGCAGTTCCTC.

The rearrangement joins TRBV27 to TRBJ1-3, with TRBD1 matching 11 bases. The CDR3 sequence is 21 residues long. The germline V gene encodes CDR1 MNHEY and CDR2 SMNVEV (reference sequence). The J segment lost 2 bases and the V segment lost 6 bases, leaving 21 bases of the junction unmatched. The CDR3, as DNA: TGTGCCAGCAGCCTCTCCAAGGGGGACAGGGGGATTTTATTTACTGGAAACACCATATATTTT. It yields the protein CASSLSKGDRGILFTGNTIYF.